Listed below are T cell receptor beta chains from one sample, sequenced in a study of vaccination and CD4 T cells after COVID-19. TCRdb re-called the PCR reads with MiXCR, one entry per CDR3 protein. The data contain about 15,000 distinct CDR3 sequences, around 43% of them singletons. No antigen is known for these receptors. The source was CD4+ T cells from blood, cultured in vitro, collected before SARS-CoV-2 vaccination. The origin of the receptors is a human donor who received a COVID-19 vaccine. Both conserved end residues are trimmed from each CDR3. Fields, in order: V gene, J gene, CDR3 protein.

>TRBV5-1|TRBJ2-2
ASSNPSGGDTGELF
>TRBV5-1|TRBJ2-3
ASSLELRGGENTQY
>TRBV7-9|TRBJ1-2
ASSRGGDRGVSYGYT
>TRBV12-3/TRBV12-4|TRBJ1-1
ASSMGQGTEAF
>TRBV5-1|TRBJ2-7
ATRLATSYEQY
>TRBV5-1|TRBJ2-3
ASSLSTSGTDTQY
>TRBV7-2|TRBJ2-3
ASSFDAGGRSDTQY
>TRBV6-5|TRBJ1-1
ASSFTGGAGTEAF
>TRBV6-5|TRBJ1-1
ASSYSRDRGNTEAF
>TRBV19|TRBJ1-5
ASKNEEHSNQPQH
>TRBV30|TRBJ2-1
AWQSYNEQF
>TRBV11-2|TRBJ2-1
ASSVSGGASEQF
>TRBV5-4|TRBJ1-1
ASSKGQGVYYTEAF
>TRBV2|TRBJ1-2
ASSTGQGPYGYT
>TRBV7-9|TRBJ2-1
ATSRTGKSYNEQF
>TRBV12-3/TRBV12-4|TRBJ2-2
ASRPGQPNTGELF